This TCR beta chain comes out of a study of T cells expressing NK-cell markers. Study at large: The study drew TCR beta repertoires from sorted CD3+CD56+NKG2C+, CD3+CD56+NKG2C- and CD3+CD56-NKG2C+ T cells. Within the sequenced cohort of eight donors, seven exhibited HCMV seropositivity and one was seronegative. Study results and limitations: One observes that, in several donors, these clonotypes were also the leading ones within the CD3+CD56-NKG2C+ fraction. The share of CD8+ T cells held by dominant NKG2C+ clonotypes was about 1.0-7.5% in several donors.

This CDR3 spans 18 amino acids. Germline values: CDR1 SGDLS, CDR2 YYNGEE. As regards this clonotype: Its antigen is not identified.

TCRdb re-called the 5' RACE reads and catalogs CDR3 proteins one per entry, DNA excluded. The sample holds some 460,000 distinct CDR3 sequences. The chain uses TRBV9 and TRBJ2-6; lacking DNA, the TRBD1 call made by TCRdb goes unchecked. Sequencing was performed on blood T cells: a sorted CD56 or NKG2C T cell subset, CD4+ or CD8+ T cells, or bulk PBMC T cells (not recorded which). The TCR was taken from a woman aged 45-59 years in good health. CDR3 in amino acids: CASSVDPGGPGGANVLTF.